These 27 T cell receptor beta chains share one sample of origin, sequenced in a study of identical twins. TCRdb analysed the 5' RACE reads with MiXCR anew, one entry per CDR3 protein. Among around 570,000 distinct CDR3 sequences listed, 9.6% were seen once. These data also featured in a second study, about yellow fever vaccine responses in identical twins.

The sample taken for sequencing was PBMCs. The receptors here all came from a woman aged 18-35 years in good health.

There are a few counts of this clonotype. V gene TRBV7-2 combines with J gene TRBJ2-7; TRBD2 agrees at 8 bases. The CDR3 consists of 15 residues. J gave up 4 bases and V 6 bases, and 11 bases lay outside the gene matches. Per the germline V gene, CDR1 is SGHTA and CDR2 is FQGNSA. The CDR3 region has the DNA TGTGCCAGCAGTTCAAATCCCGGGGGGGCATACGAGCAGTACTTC. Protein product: CASSSNPGGAYEQYF.

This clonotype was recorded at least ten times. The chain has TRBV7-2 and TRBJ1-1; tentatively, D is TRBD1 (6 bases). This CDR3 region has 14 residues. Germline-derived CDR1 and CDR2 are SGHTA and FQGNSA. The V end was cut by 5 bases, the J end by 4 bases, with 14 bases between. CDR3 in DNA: TGTGCCAGCAGCCGTAGCGGCAGGGGCACTGAAGCTTTCTTT. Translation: CASSRSGRGTEAFF. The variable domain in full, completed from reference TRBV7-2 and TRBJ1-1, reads GAGVSQSPSNKVTEKGKDVELRCDPISGHTALYWYRQSLGQGLEFLIYFQGNSAPDKSGLPSDRFSAERTGGSVSTLTIQRTQQEDSAVYLCASSRSGRGTEAFFGQGTRLTVV.

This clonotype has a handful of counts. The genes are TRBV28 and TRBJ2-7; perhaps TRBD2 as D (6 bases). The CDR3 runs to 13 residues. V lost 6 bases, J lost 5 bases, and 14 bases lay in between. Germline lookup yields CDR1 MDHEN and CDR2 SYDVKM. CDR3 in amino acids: CASSHGEANEQYF. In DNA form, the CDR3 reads TGTGCCAGCAGCCATGGGGAGGCCAACGAGCAGTACTTC.

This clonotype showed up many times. The CDR3 DNA is TGTGCCAGCAGCTCAACAGGGGGCGCGAGCACCGGGGAGCTGTTTTTT. Its translation: CASSSTGGASTGELFF. This chain connects TRBV7-2 to TRBJ2-2; 9 bases are a match to TRBD1. This CDR3 is 16 amino acids long. CDR1 and CDR2 (germline): SGHTA, FQGNSA. With V trimmed by 4 bases and J by 4 bases, 7 bases remained unmatched. The whole variable domain, remainder taken from reference TRBV7-2 and TRBJ2-2, is GAGVSQSPSNKVTEKGKDVELRCDPISGHTALYWYRQSLGQGLEFLIYFQGNSAPDKSGLPSDRFSAERTGGSVSTLTIQRTQQEDSAVYLCASSSTGGASTGELFFGEGSRLTVL.

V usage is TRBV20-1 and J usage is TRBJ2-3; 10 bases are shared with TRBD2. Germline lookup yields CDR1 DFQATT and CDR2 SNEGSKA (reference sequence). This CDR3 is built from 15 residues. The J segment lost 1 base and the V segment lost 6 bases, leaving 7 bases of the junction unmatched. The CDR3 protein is CSAQPGTSGTDTQYF. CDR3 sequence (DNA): TGCAGTGCACAACCCGGGACTAGCGGCACAGATACGCAGTATTTT.

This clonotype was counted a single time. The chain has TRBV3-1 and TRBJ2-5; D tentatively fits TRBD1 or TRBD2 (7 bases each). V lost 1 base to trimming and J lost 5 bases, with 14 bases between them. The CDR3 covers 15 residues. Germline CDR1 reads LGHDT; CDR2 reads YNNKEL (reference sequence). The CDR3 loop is CASSQGGQGGETQYF. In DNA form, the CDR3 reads TGTGCCAGCAGCCAAGGGGGTCAGGGGGGGGAGACCCAGTACTTC.

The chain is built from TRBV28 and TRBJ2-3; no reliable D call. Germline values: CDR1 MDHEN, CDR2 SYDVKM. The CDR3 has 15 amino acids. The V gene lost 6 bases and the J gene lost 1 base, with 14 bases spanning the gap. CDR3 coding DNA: TGTGCCAGCAGGTTTATTGGAGAGCGCACAGATACGCAGTATTTT. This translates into CASRFIGERTDTQYF.

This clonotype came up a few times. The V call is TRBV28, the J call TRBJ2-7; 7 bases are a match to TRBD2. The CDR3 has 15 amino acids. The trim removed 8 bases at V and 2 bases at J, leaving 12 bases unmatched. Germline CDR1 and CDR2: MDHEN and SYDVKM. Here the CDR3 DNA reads TGTGCCAGCTGGGGTTCAGCTAGCGGAGCCTACGAGCAGTACTTC. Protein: CASWGSASGAYEQYF.

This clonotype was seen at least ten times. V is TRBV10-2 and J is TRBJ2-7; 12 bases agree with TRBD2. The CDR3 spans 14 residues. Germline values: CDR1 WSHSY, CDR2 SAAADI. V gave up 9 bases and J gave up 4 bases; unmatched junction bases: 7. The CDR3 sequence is CASKTSGSGYEQYF. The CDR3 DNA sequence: TGCGCCAGTAAGACTAGCGGGAGTGGGTACGAGCAGTACTTC.

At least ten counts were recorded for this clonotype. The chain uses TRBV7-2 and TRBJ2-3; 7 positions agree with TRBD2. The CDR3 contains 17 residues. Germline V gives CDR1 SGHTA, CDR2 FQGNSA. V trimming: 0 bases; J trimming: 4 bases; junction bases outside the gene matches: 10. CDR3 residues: CASSLAPRGAGPDTQYF. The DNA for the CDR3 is TGTGCCAGCAGCTTAGCCCCGCGGGGAGCGGGACCAGATACGCAGTATTTT.

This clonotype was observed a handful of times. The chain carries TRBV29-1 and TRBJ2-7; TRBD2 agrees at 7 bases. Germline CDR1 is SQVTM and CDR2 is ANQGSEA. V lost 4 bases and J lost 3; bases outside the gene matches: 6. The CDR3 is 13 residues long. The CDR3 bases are TGCAGCGTTGCGGCGGGAGTCAGCTACGAGCAGTACTTC. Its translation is CSVAAGVSYEQYF.

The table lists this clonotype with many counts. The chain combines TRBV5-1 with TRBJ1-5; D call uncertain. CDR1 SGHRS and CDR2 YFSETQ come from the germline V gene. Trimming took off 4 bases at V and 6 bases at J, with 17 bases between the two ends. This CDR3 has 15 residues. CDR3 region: CASSPTPSGGQPQHF. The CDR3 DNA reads TGCGCCAGCAGCCCCACGCCAAGCGGAGGTCAGCCCCAGCATTTT.

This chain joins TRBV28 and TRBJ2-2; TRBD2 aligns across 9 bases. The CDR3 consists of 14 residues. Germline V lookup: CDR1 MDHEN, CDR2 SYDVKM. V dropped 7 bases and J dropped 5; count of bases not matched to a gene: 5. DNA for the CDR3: TGTGCCAGCATCCGGACTAGCGAGACCGGGGAGCTGTTTTTT. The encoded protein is CASIRTSETGELFF.

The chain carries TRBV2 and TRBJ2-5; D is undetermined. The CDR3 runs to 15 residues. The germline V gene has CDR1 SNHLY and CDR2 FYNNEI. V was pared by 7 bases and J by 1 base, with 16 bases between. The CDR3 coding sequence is TGTGCCAGCATCGGAGCTCTTGCCTCCCAAGAGACCCAGTACTTC. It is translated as CASIGALASQETQYF.

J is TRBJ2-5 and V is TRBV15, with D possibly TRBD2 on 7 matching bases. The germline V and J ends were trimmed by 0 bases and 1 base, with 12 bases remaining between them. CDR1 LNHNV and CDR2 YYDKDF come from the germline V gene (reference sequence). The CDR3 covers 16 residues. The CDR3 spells CATSRERRGAQETQYF. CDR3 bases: TGTGCCACCAGCAGAGAAAGACGGGGGGCCCAAGAGACCCAGTACTTC. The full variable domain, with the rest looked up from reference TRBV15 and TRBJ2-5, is DAMVIQNPRYQVTQFGKPVTLSCSQTLNHNVMYWYQQKSSQAPKLLFHYYDKDFNNEADTPDNFQSRRPNTSFCFLDIRSPGLGDTAMYLCATSRERRGAQETQYFGPGTRLLVL.

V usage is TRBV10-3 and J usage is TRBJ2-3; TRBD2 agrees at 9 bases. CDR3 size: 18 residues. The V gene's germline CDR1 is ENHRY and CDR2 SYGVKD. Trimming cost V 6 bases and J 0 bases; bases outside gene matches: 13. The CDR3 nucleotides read TGTGCCATCAGCCAAGGACTAGCGATAATATCTAGCACAGATACGCAGTATTTT. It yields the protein CAISQGLAIISSTDTQYF.

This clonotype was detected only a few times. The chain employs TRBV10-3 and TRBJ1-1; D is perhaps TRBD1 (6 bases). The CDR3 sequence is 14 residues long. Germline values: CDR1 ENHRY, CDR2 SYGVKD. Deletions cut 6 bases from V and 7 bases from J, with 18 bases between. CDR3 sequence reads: CAIRDSGGAVEAFF. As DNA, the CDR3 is TGTGCCATCAGGGATAGTGGGGGCGCGGTTGAAGCTTTCTTT.

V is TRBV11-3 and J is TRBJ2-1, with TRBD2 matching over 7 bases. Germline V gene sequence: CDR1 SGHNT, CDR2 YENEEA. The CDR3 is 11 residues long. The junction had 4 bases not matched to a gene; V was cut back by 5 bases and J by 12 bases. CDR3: CASSQGGGQFF. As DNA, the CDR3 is TGTGCCAGCAGCCAGGGCGGGGGGCAGTTCTTC.

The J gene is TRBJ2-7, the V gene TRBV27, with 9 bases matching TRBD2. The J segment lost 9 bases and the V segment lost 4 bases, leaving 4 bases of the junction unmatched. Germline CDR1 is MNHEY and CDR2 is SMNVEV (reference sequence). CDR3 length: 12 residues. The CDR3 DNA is TGTGCCAGCAGTTCCTTAGCGGGAGCGCAGTACTTC. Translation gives CASSSLAGAQYF.

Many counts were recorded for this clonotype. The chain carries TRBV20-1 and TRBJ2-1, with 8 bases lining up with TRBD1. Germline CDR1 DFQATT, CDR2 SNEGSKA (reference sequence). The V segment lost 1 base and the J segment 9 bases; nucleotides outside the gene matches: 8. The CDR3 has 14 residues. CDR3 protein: CSARAGTGGIEQFF. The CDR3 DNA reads TGCAGTGCTAGAGCTGGGACAGGAGGCATTGAGCAGTTCTTC.

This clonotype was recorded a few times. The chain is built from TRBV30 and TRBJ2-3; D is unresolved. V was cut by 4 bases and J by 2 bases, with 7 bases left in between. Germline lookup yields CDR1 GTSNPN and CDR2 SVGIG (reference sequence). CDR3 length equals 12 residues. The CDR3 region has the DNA TGTGCCTGGAATTCGGTCACAGATACGCAGTATTTT. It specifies CAWNSVTDTQYF.

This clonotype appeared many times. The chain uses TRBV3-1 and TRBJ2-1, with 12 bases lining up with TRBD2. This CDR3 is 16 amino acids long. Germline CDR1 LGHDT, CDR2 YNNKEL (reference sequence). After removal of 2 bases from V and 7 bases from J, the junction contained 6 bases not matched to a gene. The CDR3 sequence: CASSQTSGGLKNEQFF. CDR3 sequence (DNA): TGTGCCAGCAGCCAAACTAGCGGGGGGCTCAAGAATGAGCAGTTCTTC.

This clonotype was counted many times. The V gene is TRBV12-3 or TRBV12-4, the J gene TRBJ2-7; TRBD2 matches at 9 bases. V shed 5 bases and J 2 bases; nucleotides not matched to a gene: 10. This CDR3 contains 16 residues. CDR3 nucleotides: TGTGCCAGCAGTCAAGTCTTGACTAGCGGAACCTACGAGCAGTACTTC. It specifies CASSQVLTSGTYEQYF.

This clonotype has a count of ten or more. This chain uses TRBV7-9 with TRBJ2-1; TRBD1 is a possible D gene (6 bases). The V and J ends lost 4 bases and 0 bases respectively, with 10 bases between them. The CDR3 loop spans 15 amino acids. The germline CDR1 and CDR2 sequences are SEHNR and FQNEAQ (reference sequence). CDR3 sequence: CASSYVGGSYNEQFF. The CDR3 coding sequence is TGTGCCAGCAGCTACGTAGGGGGCTCCTACAATGAGCAGTTCTTC.

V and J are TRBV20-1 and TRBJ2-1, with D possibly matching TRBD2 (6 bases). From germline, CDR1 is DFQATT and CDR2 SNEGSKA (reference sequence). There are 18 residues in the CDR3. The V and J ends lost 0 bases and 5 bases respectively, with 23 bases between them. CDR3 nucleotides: TGCAGTGCTAGAGATAGTCGGGATCTAGCGCCGAGAGACAATGAGCAGTTCTTC. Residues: CSARDSRDLAPRDNEQFF.

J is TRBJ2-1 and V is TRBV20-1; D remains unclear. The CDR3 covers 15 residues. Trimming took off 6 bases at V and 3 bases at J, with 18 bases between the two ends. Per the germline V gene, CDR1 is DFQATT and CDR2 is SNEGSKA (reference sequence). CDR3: CSARPEDDIYNEQFF. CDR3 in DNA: TGCAGTGCCCGGCCTGAGGACGATATCTACAATGAGCAGTTCTTC.

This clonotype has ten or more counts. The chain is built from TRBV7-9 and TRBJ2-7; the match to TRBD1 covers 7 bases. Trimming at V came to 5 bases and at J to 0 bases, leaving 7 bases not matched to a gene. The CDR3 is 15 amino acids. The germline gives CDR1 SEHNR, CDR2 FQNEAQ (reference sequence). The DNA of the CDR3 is TGTGCCAGCAGCCCTCGGACAGGAACCTCCTACGAGCAGTACTTC. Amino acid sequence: CASSPRTGTSYEQYF. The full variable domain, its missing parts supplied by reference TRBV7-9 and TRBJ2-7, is DTGVSQNPRHKITKRGQNVTFRCDPISEHNRLYWYRQTLGQGPEFLTYFQNEAQLEKSRLLSDRFSAERPKGSFSTLEIQRTEQGDSAMYLCASSPRTGTSYEQYFGPGTRLTVT.